This TCR beta chain was retrieved from a study of patients and donors after allogeneic stem cell transplantation. V was pared by 5 bases and J by 8 bases, with 15 bases between. The CDR3 has 14 amino acids. This clonotype was recorded at least ten times. MiXCR, run by TCRdb on the RT-PCR reads, gives a single entry per CDR3 protein. The top ten clones hold roughly 40% of a sample with 20,000 or so distinct CDR3 sequences, about 5% of them seen once. The TCR sequence derives from a human donor who was either an allogeneic HSCT recipient or a stem cell or donor lymphocyte infusion donor (not recorded which). It is not recorded whose cells these are; they may come from a transplant donor. The sequencing sample was made of blood, either unsorted or a sorted T cell fraction (not recorded which). The chain links TRBV12-3 or TRBV12-4 to TRBJ1-4; D uncertain. CDR3 sequence: CASSGGPLGEKLFF. The CDR3, as DNA: TGTGCCAGCAGTGGAGGACCGCTCGGCGAAAAACTGTTTTTT.